This T cell receptor beta chain derives from a study of PD-1 blockade in classical Hodgkin lymphoma. Exposure to brentuximab vedotin varied, and each patient had relapsed following autologous stem cell transplantation. With respect to this clone: What it binds is unknown.

Study-wide points: Repertoire differences lack defined causes, possibly disease activity or prior therapy. Newly diagnosed patients reportedly trailed healthy donors in baseline TCR diversity.

The table came from immunoSEQ multiplex PCR; TCRdb's copy has only in-frame clones and leaves some out. The repertoire holds 95,000 or so clones, with approximately 88% as singletons. The receptor's source is a human donor with classical Hodgkin lymphoma. Material: peripheral blood mononuclear cells (PBMCs), obtained at baseline.

The CDR3 sequence: CASRLAGAELETQYF. The CDR3 region has the DNA TGCGCCAGTCGACTAGCGGGAGCGGAGTTGGAGACCCAGTACTTC. The chain joins TRBV5-1 to TRBJ2-5; 12 nucleotides agree with TRBD2. The germline V gene encodes CDR1 SGHRS and CDR2 YFSETQ. This CDR3 has 15 residues. V gave up 8 bases and J gave up 5 bases; unmatched junction bases: 10.